The 19 T cell receptor beta chains in this list originate from one sample, sequenced in a study of cytomegalovirus exposure and HLA in healthy donors. Researchers ran the PCR with 60 Vbeta and 13 Jbeta primers. Sequencing was performed with immunoSEQ multiplex PCR; in TCRdb, only in-frame clones are kept and a portion is missing. This table has approximately 250,000 clones, around 83% appearing once. Source material: PBMCs. These receptors originate from a girl aged 2-10 years in good health and CMV-seronegative.

In DNA, the CDR3 is TGTGCCAGCAGCTTGGAACAGATGAACACTGAAGCTTTCTTT. Protein product: CASSLEQMNTEAFF. J is TRBJ1-1 and V is TRBV5-7; D gene unclear. TRBV5-7 is placed among ORFs of uncertain function. The CDR3 runs 14 residues. Trimming cost V 0 bases and J 0 bases, with 6 bases left between them.

The rearrangement uses TRBV11-2 and TRBJ2-5; 8 nucleotides match TRBD2. Germline V gene sequence: CDR1 SGHAT, CDR2 FQNNGV. J gave up 1 base and V 5 bases, and 3 bases lay outside the gene matches. The CDR3 contains 14 residues. The CDR3 is CASSIGLAQETQYF. CDR3 DNA: TGTGCCAGCAGCATTGGACTAGCCCAAGAGACCCAGTACTTC.

This chain uses TRBV9 with TRBJ2-1; 12 bases are a match to TRBD1. The V segment lost 4 bases and the J segment 8 bases; nucleotides outside the gene matches: 7. The germline V gene has CDR1 SGDLS and CDR2 YYNGEE. This CDR3 has 15 amino acids. The CDR3 coding sequence is TGTGCCAGCAGCAAAACCGGGACAGGGGGCGATGAGCAGTTCTTC. Protein: CASSKTGTGGDEQFF.

This sequence joins TRBV9 and TRBJ2-6; possibly TRBD1 for D (6 bases). The germline gives CDR1 SGDLS, CDR2 YYNGEE. V lost 3 bases, J lost 2 bases, and 15 bases lay in between. This CDR3 has 17 amino acids. DNA for the CDR3: TGTGCCAGCAGCGCGACAGGACTTAGCCCTGGGGCCAACGTCCTGACTTTC. It yields the protein CASSATGLSPGANVLTF.

The CDR3 DNA sequence: TGTGCCAGCAGCCAAGAAGCCCAGACTAGCGCCTACAATGAGCAGTTCTTC. As protein: CASSQEAQTSAYNEQFF. The V gene is TRBV4-2, the J gene TRBJ2-1, with TRBD2 identical over 8 bases. Germline CDR1 is LGHNA and CDR2 is YNFKEQ. This CDR3 region has 17 residues. V shed 0 bases and J 2 bases; nucleotides not matched to a gene: 6.

This chain connects TRBV12-5 to TRBJ1-2; tentative D call: TRBD1 (6 bases). Germline V lookup: CDR1 LGHNT, CDR2 FRNRAP. V was shortened by 2 bases and J by 2 bases, with 12 bases between the two germline ends. This CDR3 comprises 15 residues. The CDR3 loop is CASGLSPDRNYGYTF. Written as DNA, the CDR3 is TGTGCTAGTGGTTTGTCACCGGACAGAAACTATGGCTACACCTTC.

The chain joins TRBV19 to TRBJ1-1; D is uncertain. The CDR3 loop spans 13 amino acids. Germline values: CDR1 LNHDA, CDR2 SQIVND (reference sequence). V was pared by 1 base and J by 1 base, with 4 bases between. Written as DNA, the CDR3 is TGTGCCAGTAGTATAGGTCGGAACACTGAAGCTTTCTTT. Its translation: CASSIGRNTEAFF. The full variable domain, its missing parts supplied by reference TRBV19 and TRBJ1-1, is DGGITQSPKYLFRKEGQNVTLSCEQNLNHDAMYWYRQDPGQGLRLIYYSQIVNDFQKGDIAEGYSVSREKKESFPLTVTSAQKNPTAFYLCASSIGRNTEAFFGQGTRLTVV.

The chain carries TRBV19 and TRBJ2-3; TRBD1 agrees at 10 bases. Looked up from germline, CDR1 is LNHDA and CDR2 is SQIVND (reference sequence). J was trimmed by 5 bases and V by 4 bases; bases with no gene match: 9. CDR3 length: 16 amino acids. The CDR3 is CASSNPGTGAKDTQYF. In DNA, the CDR3 is TGTGCCAGTAGTAATCCCGGGACAGGGGCCAAAGATACGCAGTATTTT.

The CDR3 sequence: CASSLDLRMSSYEQYF. CDR3 nucleotides: TGTGCCAGCAGCTTGGATTTGCGGATGAGCTCCTACGAGCAGTACTTC. The chain links TRBV5-4 to TRBJ2-7; no clear D gene. The CDR3 consists of 16 residues. Germline V gives CDR1 SGHNT, CDR2 YYREEE (reference sequence). Trimming took 0 bases from V and 0 from J, leaving 13 bases between them.

The CDR3: CAITPDRGLYEQYF. The DNA for the CDR3 is TGTGCCATCACCCCGGACAGGGGACTTTACGAGCAGTACTTC. The genes are TRBV10-3 and TRBJ2-7, with 9 bases matching TRBD1. This CDR3 spans 14 amino acids. Germline-derived CDR1 and CDR2 are ENHRY and SYGVKD. J lost 4 bases, V lost 7 bases, and 8 bases had no gene match.

V is TRBV7-9 and J is TRBJ1-3; 7 bases align to TRBD1. The germline V gene encodes CDR1 SEHNR and CDR2 FQNEAQ (reference sequence). V was pared by 2 bases and J by 13 bases, with 8 bases of the junction left unmatched. CDR3 length: 13 amino acids. The DNA for the CDR3 is TGTGCCAGCAGCTTAACCGGACAGGCGGTTATATATTTT. Its translation is CASSLTGQAVIYF.

The rearrangement uses TRBV15 and TRBJ2-3; D is uncertain. There are 14 residues in the CDR3. Per germline, CDR1 LNHNV and CDR2 YYDKDF (reference sequence). Trimming pared 0 bases from V and 5 bases from J, leaving 9 bases between. CDR3 in amino acids: CATSRDLFVDTQYF. The DNA for the CDR3 is TGTGCCACCAGCAGAGATCTCTTTGTAGATACGCAGTATTTT. The whole variable domain, remainder taken from reference TRBV15 and TRBJ2-3, is DAMVIQNPRYQVTQFGKPVTLSCSQTLNHNVMYWYQQKSSQAPKLLFHYYDKDFNNEADTPDNFQSRRPNTSFCFLDIRSPGLGDTAMYLCATSRDLFVDTQYFGPGTRLTVL.

The table lists this clone with a few counts. The V call is TRBV6-5, the J call TRBJ1-1; TRBD1 might be the D (5 bases). The CDR3 is made up of 15 amino acids. The V gene's germline CDR1 is MNHEY and CDR2 SVGAGI. Trimming pared 4 bases from V and 1 base from J, leaving 13 bases between. CDR3 region: CASSSQRRGNTEAFF. CDR3 coding DNA: TGTGCCAGCAGTTCCCAGAGGAGGGGGAACACTGAAGCTTTCTTT.

The chain has TRBV27 and TRBJ1-4; TRBD1 agrees at 7 bases. The CDR3 totals 14 residues. Germline assignment: CDR1 MNHEY and CDR2 SMNVEV (reference sequence). V shed 5 bases, J shed 4 bases, and the junction held 4 bases outside the gene matches. CDR3 bases: TGTGCCAGCAGTCAGGACAGGCTTAATGAAAAACTGTTTTTT. It is translated as CASSQDRLNEKLFF.

This chain connects TRBV5-1 to TRBJ2-3, with TRBD2 identical over 16 bases. The CDR3 is 19 amino acids. Losses at the gene ends were 3 bases for V and 1 base for J; bases not matched to a gene: 8. The V gene's germline CDR1 is SGHRS and CDR2 YFSETQ. The CDR3 coding sequence is TGCGCCAGCAGCTCCGGGGGACTAGCGGGAGGGCCTGGCACAGATACGCAGTATTTT. This codes for CASSSGGLAGGPGTDTQYF.

DNA for the CDR3: TGTGCCAGCAGCTTGGGGCTAGCTGTAGATACGCAGTATTTT. It is translated as CASSLGLAVDTQYF. The rearrangement joins TRBV5-4 to TRBJ2-3, with D tentatively TRBD2 (5 bases). Trimming left V 0 bases short and J 5 bases short, with 10 bases between. Germline lookup yields CDR1 SGHNT and CDR2 YYREEE (reference sequence). The CDR3 consists of 14 residues.

The J gene is TRBJ2-6, the V gene TRBV4-1; 10 bases map to TRBD1. Trimming removed 4 bases from V and 1 base from J; junction bases left unmatched: 4. This CDR3 contains 17 residues. CDR1 and CDR2 from the germline V gene are MGHRA and YSYEKL. CDR3: CASSRGTGVSGANVLTF. CDR3 in DNA: TGCGCCAGCAGCCGAGGGACAGGGGTATCTGGGGCCAACGTCCTGACTTTC.

This chain joins TRBV4-1 and TRBJ2-7, with D tentatively TRBD1 (5 bases). The V and J ends lost 0 bases and 2 bases respectively, with 11 bases between them. Per the germline V gene, CDR1 is MGHRA and CDR2 is YSYEKL. This CDR3 comprises 15 residues. Here the CDR3 reads CASSQDARQTYEQYF. In DNA, the CDR3 is TGCGCCAGCAGCCAAGATGCGAGACAGACCTACGAGCAGTACTTC.

The rearrangement joins TRBV5-1 to TRBJ1-2, with no clear D. The germline CDR1 and CDR2 sequences are SGHRS and YFSETQ. The germline V and J ends were trimmed by 5 bases and 0 bases, with 8 bases remaining between them. This CDR3 contains 13 residues. CDR3 residues: CASRAASNYGYTF. In DNA, the CDR3 is TGCGCCAGCAGGGCCGCTTCTAACTATGGCTACACCTTC.